This TCR beta chain was observed in a study of beta chain features in type 1 diabetes. What was sequenced were expressed TCRB transcripts, since all of the isolated RNA had been reverse transcribed. Using immunoSEQ multiplex PCR, the repertoire was profiled, and TCRdb retains in-frame clones only, with some absent. Here the sample spans 600,000 to 750,000 clones, roughly 12% being singletons. V was clipped by 2 bases and J by 8 bases; unmatched bases: 11. The length of the CDR3 is 16 residues. Germline CDR1 KGHSH, CDR2 LQKENI. Study-wide results and limits: Any HLA-type effect on TCRB rearrangement remained unresolved here. Any PCR bias toward short templates would affect both groups alike. People with Type 1 diabetes carried modestly yet significantly shorter TCRB CDR3s in all four CD4+ subsets. Researchers reported that naive, central memory and Treg TCRB repertoires appeared more similar in patients than in healthy donors.

This clone has more than one count but fewer than ten. What it recognizes is unknown. This sequence joins TRBV18 and TRBJ2-1; 8 nucleotides match TRBD1. This TCR was sampled from a man aged 25-45 years with type 1 diabetes. Input material: naive CD4+ T cells from blood. This CDR3 reads CASSPRLAGGRDEQFF. The CDR3, as DNA: TGTGCCAGCTCACCAAGGTTGGCAGGGGGCCGGGATGAGCAGTTCTTC.